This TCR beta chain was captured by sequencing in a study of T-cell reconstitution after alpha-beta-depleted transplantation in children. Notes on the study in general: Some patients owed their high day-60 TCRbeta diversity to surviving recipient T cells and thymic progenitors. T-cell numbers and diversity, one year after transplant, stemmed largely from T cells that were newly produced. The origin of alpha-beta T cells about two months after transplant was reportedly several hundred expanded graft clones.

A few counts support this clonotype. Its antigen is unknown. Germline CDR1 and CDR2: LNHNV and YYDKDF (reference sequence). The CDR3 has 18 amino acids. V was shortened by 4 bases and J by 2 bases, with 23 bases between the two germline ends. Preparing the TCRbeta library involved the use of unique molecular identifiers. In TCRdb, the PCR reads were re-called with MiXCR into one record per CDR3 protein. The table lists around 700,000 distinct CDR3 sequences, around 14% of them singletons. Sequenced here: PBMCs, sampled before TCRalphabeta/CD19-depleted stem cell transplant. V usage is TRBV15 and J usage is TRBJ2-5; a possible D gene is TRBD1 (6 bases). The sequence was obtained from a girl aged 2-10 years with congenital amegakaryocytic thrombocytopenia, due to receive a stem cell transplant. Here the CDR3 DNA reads TGTGCCACCAGCACAAACCTTCCGCCGGGACACCTGCAAGAGACCCAGTACTTC. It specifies CATSTNLPPGHLQETQYF. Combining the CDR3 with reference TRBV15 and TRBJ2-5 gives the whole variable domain DAMVIQNPRYQVTQFGKPVTLSCSQTLNHNVMYWYQQKSSQAPKLLFHYYDKDFNNEADTPDNFQSRRPNTSFCFLDIRSPGLGDTAMYLCATSTNLPPGHLQETQYFGPGTRLLVL.